The 26 T cell receptor beta chains below all came from one sample that was sequenced in a study of tumor and adjacent non-tumor tissue in lung cancer. A modified ARM-PCR protocol with three rounds of nested PCR amplified TCRbeta. TCRdb reprocessed the multiplex PCR reads via MiXCR and lists one record per CDR3 protein. The data contain over 60,000 distinct CDR3 sequences, 55% to 85% of them singletons. The template was RNA from unsorted bulk tissue. Input material: lung tumor tissue. The receptors stem from a man aged 60-69 years with non-small cell lung cancer.

This clonotype was detected only a few times. The genes are TRBV7-8 and TRBJ2-5; tentative D call: TRBD2 (7 bases). This CDR3 comprises 15 residues. V was cut by 1 base and J by 6 bases, with 15 bases left in between. Germline loops: CDR1 SGHVS, CDR2 FQNEAQ. CDR3 in DNA: TGTGCCAGCAGCTTAGGCGTAGAGGGGGGGCAGACCCAGTACTTC. Translation: CASSLGVEGGQTQYF. The entire variable domain, with the rest obtained from reference TRBV7-8 and TRBJ2-5, is as follows: GAGVSQSPRYKVAKRGQDVALRCDPISGHVSLFWYQQALGQGPEFLTYFQNEAQLDKSGLPSDRFFAERPEGSVSTLKIQRTQQEDSAVYLCASSLGVEGGQTQYFGPGTRLLVL.

This chain joins TRBV29-1 and TRBJ2-5; D is possibly TRBD1 or TRBD2 (5 bases each). Germline CDR1 SQVTM, CDR2 ANQGSEA. Trimming took 7 bases from V and 4 from J, leaving 10 bases between them. This CDR3 contains 11 residues. The CDR3 region is CSGGKGETQYF. CDR3 in DNA: TGCAGCGGGGGGAAGGGAGAGACCCAGTACTTC.

As concerns this clonotype: At one of its ends the junction is not consistent with the germline gene, which may arise from a read error. J is TRBJ1-2 and V is TRBV29-1; no firm D call. The germline V gene encodes CDR1 SQVTM and CDR2 ANQGSEA. The CDR3 contains 13 residues. Here the CDR3 reads CNVENSSPYGYTF. The CDR3 coding sequence is TGCAACGTTGAGAATTCTAGCCCCTATGGTTACACCTTC.

As regards this clonotype: The junction shows a germline mismatch at one end, possibly a read error. This chain links TRBV28 with TRBJ2-5; D may match TRBD1 or TRBD2 (6 bases each). Germline assignment: CDR1 MDHEN and CDR2 SYDVKM. This CDR3 is 15 amino acids long. In DNA form, the CDR3 reads TGTACCAGCAGTTTAGGGGGGCCCCCGGAAGAGACCCAGTACTTC. It specifies CTSSLGGPPEETQYF. The variable domain in full, completed from reference TRBV28 and TRBJ2-5, reads DVKVTQSSRYLVKRTGEKVFLECVQDMDHENMFWYRQDPGLGLRLIYFSYDVKMKEKGDIPEGYSVSREKKERFSLILESASTNQTSMYLCTSSLGGPPEETQYFGPGTRLLVL.

This clonotype was counted ten times or more. CDR3 DNA sequence: TGCAGTGCTAGAGGGACAGGAATAGGGGAAAAACTGTTTTTT. This translates into CSARGTGIGEKLFF. The rearrangement links TRBV20-1 to TRBJ1-4; 7 nucleotides agree with TRBD1. The CDR3 has 14 amino acids. The V segment lost 1 base and the J segment 8 bases; nucleotides outside the gene matches: 7. The germline V gene has CDR1 DFQATT and CDR2 SNEGSKA (reference sequence).

This chain links TRBV6-1 with TRBJ1-5, with TRBD1 as a possible D gene (5 bases). Trimming removed 7 bases at V and 1 base at J, with 20 bases between. Germline CDR1 reads MNHNS; CDR2 reads SASEGT. The CDR3 loop spans 17 amino acids. The CDR3 sequence: CASTLLHRRYSNQPQHF. The CDR3 bases are TGTGCCAGCACCCTTCTTCACAGGAGGTACAGCAATCAGCCCCAGCATTTT.

The chain recombines TRBV9 with TRBJ2-1; TRBD2 is a possible D gene (6 bases). This CDR3 region has 15 residues. V lost 0 bases, J lost 9 bases, and 16 bases lay in between. Germline CDR1 SGDLS, CDR2 YYNGEE. CDR3 coding DNA: TGTGCCAGCAGCGTAGCAGGAGGGCCAGTCAGTGAGCAGTTCTTC. It specifies CASSVAGGPVSEQFF.

Notes on this clonotype: Because the CDR3 is missing its conserved closing phenylalanine or tryptophan, this is likely a read error. This chain joins TRBV10-3 and TRBJ2-5, with a weak D call TRBD2 (5 bases). The CDR3 has 15 amino acids. Germline values: CDR1 ENHRY, CDR2 SYGVKD. V was cut by 7 bases and J by 3 bases, with 18 bases left in between. The CDR3 spells CAINDELGKEETQYL. The CDR3 DNA sequence: TGTGCCATCAATGACGAACTAGGCAAAGAAGAGACCCAGTACTTG.

V gene TRBV20-1 combines with J gene TRBJ2-5; 9 bases are a match to TRBD1. Trimming took 3 bases from V and 14 from J; bases not matched to a gene: 19. Germline lookup yields CDR1 DFQATT and CDR2 SNEGSKA (reference sequence). CDR3 length equals 15 residues. The CDR3 loop reads CSARVTGGLQETHYF. In DNA form, the CDR3 reads TGCAGTGCTAGGGTAACAGGGGGCCTCCAAGAGACTCATTACTTC.

On this clonotype: Mismatch with germline at one junction end may stem from a read error. The chain is built from TRBV29-1 and TRBJ1-1; TRBD1 matches at 7 bases. This CDR3 contains 13 residues. Germline CDR1 and CDR2: SQVTM and ANQGSEA. The CDR3 is CSASAGGDTEVFF. The CDR3 DNA is TGCAGCGCATCGGCAGGGGGTGACACTGAAGTTTTCTTT.

The table lists this clonotype with a few counts. The V and J genes are TRBV20-1 and TRBJ2-1, with D perhaps TRBD2 (6 bases). The CDR3 has 15 amino acids. From germline, CDR1 is DFQATT and CDR2 SNEGSKA (reference sequence). V lost 2 bases, J lost 7 bases, and 18 bases lay in between. The chain's CDR3 is CSARLAVGVSNEQFF. DNA of the CDR3: TGCAGTGCTAGATTAGCGGTGGGAGTTTCAAATGAGCAGTTCTTC.

As to this clonotype: Likely a read error: the CDR3 ends without its conserved phenylalanine or tryptophan. The CDR3 DNA sequence: TGCAGTGCTAGGGTAGCAGGTCCCGGGGAGCTGTTTCTT. Its protein is CSARVAGPGELFL. The rearrangement joins TRBV20-1 to TRBJ2-2; D unclear. This CDR3 is 13 amino acids long. The germline CDR1 and CDR2 sequences are DFQATT and SNEGSKA (reference sequence). Trimming stripped 3 bases from V and 6 bases from J, with 11 bases between.

On this clonotype: One junction end disagrees with the germline gene, perhaps due to a read error. This chain uses TRBV20-1 with TRBJ2-1, with a tentative D call TRBD2 (5 bases). The germline V gene has CDR1 DFQATT and CDR2 SNEGSKA (reference sequence). This CDR3 contains 16 residues. The CDR3 DNA sequence: TGCAGTGCTAGAGGACAACTAGTTCTTCATAGGAATGAGCAGTCCTTC. This codes for CSARGQLVLHRNEQSF.

A word on this clonotype: Mismatch with germline at one junction end may stem from a read error. The chain employs TRBV6-5 and TRBJ1-6, with D uncertain. This CDR3 has 14 residues. Germline V gives CDR1 MNHEY, CDR2 SVGAGI. CDR3 coding DNA: TGTGCCAGTAGTTACGGAGGGCCGCATTCACCCCCCCACTTT. Translating it yields CASSYGGPHSPPHF.

Points on this clonotype: One end of the junction fails to match germline, which may point to a read error. The V gene is TRBV5-4, the J gene TRBJ2-2; possibly TRBD1 or TRBD2 for D (5 bases each). The V gene's germline CDR1 is SGHNT and CDR2 YYREEE (reference sequence). This CDR3 is 15 amino acids long. The CDR3 spells CASSVARDGSGELLF. In nucleotides, the CDR3 is TGTGCCAGCAGCGTCGCAAGGGACGGGTCCGGGGAGCTGTTATTT.

In this sample, this clonotype turned up once. One end of the junction fails to match germline, which may point to a read error. This chain joins TRBV5-6 and TRBJ2-3; 11 bases align to TRBD2. Germline CDR1 reads SGHDT; CDR2 reads YYEEEE. The CDR3 is 15 residues long. The CDR3 spells CASSFGTSGFDMQYF. Here the CDR3 DNA reads TGTGCCAGTAGCTTTGGGACTAGCGGTTTTGATATGCAGTATTTT.

The V and J genes are TRBV20-1 and TRBJ2-1; 11 bases fit TRBD2. The length of the CDR3 is 15 residues. Germline CDR1 and CDR2: DFQATT and SNEGSKA (reference sequence). The V and J ends lost 6 bases and 8 bases, in that order; junction bases with no gene match: 12. This chain's CDR3 is CSARNVAGGNHEQFF. The CDR3 nucleotides read TGCAGTGCCAGAAATGTAGCGGGAGGGAACCATGAGCAGTTCTTC.

Concerning this clonotype: One end of the junction varies from germline; a read error may be responsible. CDR3 amino acids: CASSRFSRAYNEQFF. The CDR3 coding sequence is TGTGCCAGCAGCCGTTTTAGCAGGGCTTACAATGAGCAATTCTTC. The chain is built from TRBV14 and TRBJ2-1; D might be TRBD1 (5 bases). This CDR3 spans 15 amino acids. CDR1 and CDR2 (germline): SGHDN, FVKESK.

This clonotype was counted at least ten times. The chain is built from TRBV6-6 and TRBJ2-7; 12 bases are a match to TRBD2. The CDR3 spans 16 residues. Germline trimming cut 5 bases from V and 4 bases from J; bases unmatched to any gene: 9. From germline, CDR1 is MNHNY and CDR2 SVGAGI (reference sequence). CDR3 in amino acids: CASSTPSGRAAYEQYF. The CDR3 DNA is TGTGCCAGCAGTACACCTAGCGGGAGGGCTGCATACGAGCAGTACTTC.

Only one count was recorded for this clonotype. The conserved phenylalanine or tryptophan normally closing the CDR3 is absent here, so this likely arose from a read error. V and J are TRBV20-1 and TRBJ2-7; 7 bases match TRBD1. The length of the CDR3 is 19 residues. The ends lost 2 bases at V and 0 bases at J; junction bases unmatched: 19. Germline CDR1 is DFQATT and CDR2 is SNEGSKA (reference sequence). CDR3 nucleotide sequence: TGCAGTGCTAGAAGTAGAAGGTCGCTCGACAGGGCTGGCTCCTACGAGCAGTACTTG. This sequence encodes CSARSRRSLDRAGSYEQYL.

The rearrangement joins TRBV10-3 to TRBJ2-1, with D possibly matching TRBD2 (5 bases). Germline assignment: CDR1 ENHRY and CDR2 SYGVKD. V was trimmed by 10 bases and J by 9 bases, leaving 22 bases between them. This CDR3 is built from 14 residues. Written as DNA, the CDR3 is TGTGCCACCCTACTAGGAGGAGATTTCGGTGAGCAGTTCTTC. Protein sequence: CATLLGGDFGEQFF.

The V call is TRBV20-1, the J call TRBJ2-7; a weak D match, TRBD1 (5 bases). V lost 5 bases and J 6 bases, leaving 17 bases between the germline ends. Per the germline V gene, CDR1 is DFQATT and CDR2 is SNEGSKA (reference sequence). The CDR3 sequence is 13 residues long. The CDR3, as DNA: TGCAGTGCTCCCTCTTTTACAGGTGCCGAGCAGTACTTC. Its translation: CSAPSFTGAEQYF.

J is TRBJ2-2 and V is TRBV20-1, with 7 nucleotides matching TRBD1. Germline V gene lookup returns CDR1 DFQATT and CDR2 SNEGSKA (reference sequence). V shed 2 bases, J shed 8 bases, and the junction held 11 bases outside the gene matches. The CDR3 contains 15 residues. The CDR3 region has the DNA TGCAGTGCTAGAAGAGGGACAGCAAAGACAGGGGAGCTGTTTTTT. This gives the protein CSARRGTAKTGELFF.

This rearrangement joins TRBV6-6 to TRBJ1-2, with D perhaps TRBD1 (5 bases). Between the trimmed V and J ends, which lost 6 bases and 4 bases, there was a span of 12 bases. Germline V CDR1 and CDR2: MNHNY, SVGAGI (reference sequence). This CDR3 region has 13 residues. CDR3 sequence: CASSIQDGYGYTF. The CDR3 region has the DNA TGTGCCAGCAGCATACAGGATGGCTATGGCTACACCTTC.

Of note for this clonotype: An end of the junction differs from the germline gene, which may be a read error. The chain uses TRBV20-1 and TRBJ1-5; possibly TRBD1 for D (5 bases). There are 13 residues in the CDR3. Per the germline V gene, CDR1 is DFQATT and CDR2 is SNEGSKA (reference sequence). CDR3 protein: CSTQAGTEQPQHF. CDR3 nucleotides: TGTAGTACTCAGGCGGGGACGGAGCAGCCCCAGCATTTT.

As regards this clonotype: One end of the junction does not line up with germline, which may come from a read error. The genes are TRBV7-8 and TRBJ2-6; 7 bases match TRBD1. This CDR3 comprises 15 residues. The germline V gene encodes CDR1 SGHVS and CDR2 FQNEAQ. The CDR3 protein is CARSSRQGPANVLTF. For the CDR3, the DNA is TGTGCCAGAAGCTCAAGACAGGGACCGGCCAACGTCCTGACCTTC.